The 27 T cell receptor beta chains reported below all come from one sample, sequenced in a study of cytomegalovirus exposure and HLA in healthy donors. The PCR contained 60 Vbeta and 13 Jbeta primers. Data came from immunoSEQ multiplex PCR; TCRdb stores just in-frame clones and leaves some out. The data contain more than 110,000 clones, over 70% of them singletons. Sequencing was done on a sample of PBMCs. The receptors originated from a young man in good health and CMV-seronegative.

The V gene is TRBV10-3, the J gene TRBJ2-7; 9 bases line up with TRBD1. Germline values: CDR1 ENHRY, CDR2 SYGVKD. J was trimmed by 2 bases and V by 3 bases; bases with no gene match: 2. The CDR3 is 14 amino acids. For the CDR3, the DNA is TGTGCCATCAGTGACAGGGACAGGGCCTACGAGCAGTACTTC. As protein: CAISDRDRAYEQYF.

The CDR3 nucleotides read TGTGCCAGCAGCCTTTGGACAGCGAAAAAAGCTTTCTTT. Its protein is CASSLWTAKKAFF. V gene TRBV7-9 combines with J gene TRBJ1-1; tentative D call: TRBD1 (6 bases). The CDR3 is made up of 13 amino acids. Germline V CDR1 and CDR2: SEHNR, FQNEAQ (reference sequence). V lost 5 bases to trimming and J lost 9 bases, with 16 bases between them.

The genes are TRBV5-4 and TRBJ2-7, with D tentatively TRBD1 (5 bases). The CDR3 extends over 13 amino acids. Trimming removed 3 bases from V and 0 bases from J, with 7 bases in between. Germline lookup yields CDR1 SGHNT and CDR2 YYREEE (reference sequence). CDR3 sequence (DNA): TGTGCCAGCAGCTCGACAGACTCCTACGAGCAGTACTTC. Translation: CASSSTDSYEQYF.

This chain links TRBV7-9 with TRBJ1-2; D remains ambiguous. Germline V lookup: CDR1 SEHNR, CDR2 FQNEAQ (reference sequence). This CDR3 is built from 14 residues. V gave up 0 bases and J gave up 7 bases, with 12 bases separating them. The CDR3 nucleotides are TGTGCCAGCAGCTTAGCGGCAGGTCTAAGTGGCTACACCTTC. It is translated as CASSLAAGLSGYTF. Looking up the rest from reference TRBV7-9 and TRBJ1-2 gives the full variable domain: DTGVSQNPRHKITKRGQNVTFRCDPISEHNRLYWYRQTLGQGPEFLTYFQNEAQLEKSRLLSDRFSAERPKGSFSTLEIQRTEQGDSAMYLCASSLAAGLSGYTFGSGTRLTVV.

This chain connects TRBV5-6 to TRBJ2-7, with D unclear. Trimming pared 1 base from V and 1 base from J, leaving 6 bases between. The germline V gene has CDR1 SGHDT and CDR2 YYEEEE. There are 13 residues in the CDR3. The CDR3 sequence is CASSLSVSYEQYF. CDR3 sequence (DNA): TGTGCCAGCAGCTTGTCAGTATCCTACGAGCAGTACTTC.

A note on this clone: The junction differs from germline at one of its ends, possibly a read error. The chain links TRBV7-7 to TRBJ2-7; D perhaps matches TRBD1 (6 bases). Germline V lookup: CDR1 SSHAT, CDR2 FNYEAQ (reference sequence). This CDR3 contains 15 residues. CDR3 in DNA: TGTGCTAGCAGCTTAGAGACAGGCAGCTCCTACGAGCAGTACTTC. It is translated as CASSLETGSSYEQYF.

The chain couples TRBV19 to TRBJ1-1, with D perhaps TRBD1 (5 bases). The CDR3 runs 13 residues. Germline V CDR1 and CDR2: LNHDA, SQIVND (reference sequence). Deletions cut 0 bases from V and 8 bases from J, with 10 bases between. The CDR3 DNA sequence: TGTGCCAGTAGTATAGAGCCGACAGTAGAAGCTTTCTTT. As protein: CASSIEPTVEAFF.

The genes are TRBV9 and TRBJ2-2, with D possibly matching TRBD2 (5 bases). Germline V gene data show CDR1 as SGDLS and CDR2 as YYNGEE. This CDR3 comprises 13 residues. Trimming left V 5 bases short and J 4 bases short, with 9 bases between. This CDR3 reads CASSARGTGELFF. The CDR3 region has the DNA TGTGCCAGCAGTGCCCGGGGCACCGGGGAGCTGTTTTTT.

This rearrangement joins TRBV6-1 to TRBJ2-7; 7 nucleotides line up with TRBD2. Germline V gives CDR1 MNHNS, CDR2 SASEGT. The ends lost 2 bases at V and 2 bases at J; junction bases unmatched: 12. This CDR3 is 17 amino acids long. In DNA, the CDR3 is TGTGCCAGCAGTGAACGGCAAGCGGGGACCAGAACCTACGAGCAGTACTTC. Translating it yields CASSERQAGTRTYEQYF.

CDR3 sequence reads: CASSLAADSRPQHF. For the CDR3, the DNA is TGTGCCAGCAGCTTAGCGGCGGATTCACGGCCCCAGCATTTT. The chain combines TRBV7-2 with TRBJ1-5, with D uncertain. In germline, CDR1 is SGHTA, CDR2 FQGNSA. V gave up 0 bases and J gave up 9 bases, with 12 bases separating them. The CDR3 extends over 14 amino acids.

CDR3 sequence: CASSPSQGLGQPQHF. DNA for the CDR3: TGTGCCAGCTCACCAAGTCAGGGTTTGGGACAGCCCCAGCATTTT. J is TRBJ1-5 and V is TRBV18, with a tentative D call TRBD1 (5 bases). Germline V gene data show CDR1 as KGHSH and CDR2 as LQKENI. V shed 2 bases and J shed 7 bases, with 15 bases lying between them. This CDR3 contains 15 residues.

The chain links TRBV30 to TRBJ2-5, with TRBD1 matching over 7 bases. Germline V CDR1 and CDR2: GTSNPN, SVGIG (reference sequence). The CDR3 contains 13 residues. V lost 4 bases and J lost 5; bases outside the gene matches: 7. The CDR3 coding sequence is TGTGCCTGGACCCAGGGGGTCGGGGAGACCCAGTACTTC. This sequence encodes CAWTQGVGETQYF.

This clone occurred once. The CDR3 region is CASNHMWDRTDTQYF. CDR3 sequence (DNA): TGTGCCAGCAACCATATGTGGGACAGGACAGATACGCAGTATTTT. This chain joins TRBV28 and TRBJ2-3, with 8 nucleotides matching TRBD1. The V gene's germline CDR1 is MDHEN and CDR2 SYDVKM. V gave up 7 bases and J gave up 3 bases; unmatched junction bases: 9. CDR3 length: 15 amino acids.

The chain recombines TRBV5-1 with TRBJ2-7, with a weak D call TRBD1 (5 bases). This CDR3 comprises 15 residues. The germline V gene encodes CDR1 SGHRS and CDR2 YFSETQ. The V and J ends lost 0 bases and 0 bases respectively, with 10 bases between them. This chain's CDR3 is CASSLAGRASYEQYF. As DNA, the CDR3 is TGCGCCAGCAGCTTGGCCGGCAGGGCCTCCTACGAGCAGTACTTC.

The chain combines TRBV25-1 with TRBJ2-5; TRBD1 might be the D (5 bases). The CDR3 contains 14 residues. The V and J ends lost 1 base and 5 bases respectively, with 11 bases between them. CDR1 and CDR2 (germline): MGHDK, SYGVNS. The DNA of the CDR3 is TGTGCCAGCAGTGAATTAGGGGCGGAGGAGACCCAGTACTTC. Its protein is CASSELGAEETQYF.

V gene TRBV7-2 combines with J gene TRBJ2-1; TRBD2 matches 12 bases. V gave up 5 bases and J gave up 2 bases; unmatched junction bases: 7. The CDR3 is made up of 17 amino acids. Germline-derived CDR1 and CDR2 are SGHTA and FQGNSA. In nucleotides, the CDR3 is TGTGCCAGCAGCCCCTACCGGACTAGCGGGGCCTACAATGAGCAGTTCTTC. It translates to CASSPYRTSGAYNEQFF.

The chain joins TRBV11-2 to TRBJ1-5; 9 bases line up with TRBD1. With 5 bases clipped from V and 0 bases from J, the junction kept 5 bases outside the gene matches. The germline V gene encodes CDR1 SGHAT and CDR2 FQNNGV. CDR3 length equals 16 residues. CDR3 nucleotides: TGTGCCAGCAGCCCGACAGGGGGAAATAGCAATCAGCCCCAGCATTTT. Its translation is CASSPTGGNSNQPQHF.

CDR3 sequence: CASSLGQILYNEQFF. CDR3 in DNA: TGTGCCAGCAGCTTGGGGCAGATATTATACAATGAGCAGTTCTTC. The rearrangement joins TRBV5-4 to TRBJ2-1, with D uncertain. Deletions cut 0 bases from V and 4 bases from J, with 11 bases between. Germline V CDR1 and CDR2: SGHNT, YYREEE (reference sequence). This CDR3 region has 15 residues.

The rearrangement joins TRBV11-2 to TRBJ2-3, with D perhaps matching TRBD2 (5 bases). This CDR3 region has 13 residues. The V end lost 5 bases, the J end lost 6 bases, and 12 bases lay between the germline ends. Germline V gene sequence: CDR1 SGHAT, CDR2 FQNNGV. CDR3 protein: CASSPGVWDTQYF. DNA for the CDR3: TGTGCCAGCAGCCCCGGGGTATGGGATACGCAGTATTTT. The full variable domain, with the rest looked up from reference TRBV11-2 and TRBJ2-3, is EAGVAQSPRYKIIEKRQSVAFWCNPISGHATLYWYQQILGQGPKLLIQFQNNGVVDDSQLPKDRFSAERLKGVDSTLKIQPAKLEDSAVYLCASSPGVWDTQYFGPGTRLTVL.

This chain joins TRBV7-9 and TRBJ1-5; D is ambiguous. V was clipped by 5 bases and J by 7 bases, with 9 bases between them. The germline CDR1 and CDR2 sequences are SEHNR and FQNEAQ (reference sequence). The CDR3 is 12 amino acids. CDR3 sequence reads: CASSMGGQPQHF. The DNA for the CDR3 is TGTGCCAGCAGCATGGGAGGGCAGCCCCAGCATTTT.

CDR3 sequence (DNA): TGCGCCAGCAGTGGGACACAGTTCTACGAGCAGTACTTC. This translates into CASSGTQFYEQYF. The chain links TRBV10-2 to TRBJ2-7, with a tentative D call TRBD1 (5 bases). The CDR3 covers 13 residues. CDR1 is WSHSY, CDR2 SAAADI, per germline. Trimming cost V 4 bases and J 3 bases, with 10 bases left between them.

This clone was recorded once. The J gene is TRBJ1-2, the V gene TRBV14; 8 bases align to TRBD1. Unmatched junction bases numbered 6, after V lost 4 bases and J lost 5 bases. CDR1 is SGHDN and CDR2 is FVKESK in the germline V gene. The CDR3 is 14 amino acids. Written as DNA, the CDR3 is TGTGCCAGCAGCCGCGGGACAGGTTCATATGGCTACACCTTC. The encoded protein is CASSRGTGSYGYTF.

The chain employs TRBV2 and TRBJ1-3, with 11 bases lining up with TRBD1. V was clipped by 4 bases and J by 0 bases; unmatched bases: 11. Germline V gives CDR1 SNHLY, CDR2 FYNNEI. The CDR3 runs 19 residues. CDR3 sequence reads: CASSVGDRGILGSGNTIYF. The CDR3 DNA follows: TGTGCCAGCAGTGTCGGGGACAGGGGGATTTTGGGCTCTGGAAACACCATATATTTT.

The V and J genes are TRBV7-2 and TRBJ2-5, with D hard to call. The V end was cut by 5 bases, the J end by 5 bases, with 9 bases between. Germline CDR1 is SGHTA and CDR2 is FQGNSA. The CDR3 contains 12 residues. This CDR3 is CASSPHMETQYF. The CDR3 nucleotides are TGTGCCAGCAGCCCCCACATGGAGACCCAGTACTTC.

V gene TRBV5-1 combines with J gene TRBJ2-7; a possible D gene is TRBD1 (5 bases). Trimming left V 0 bases short and J 6 bases short, with 7 bases between. CDR3 length: 12 amino acids. Germline CDR1 reads SGHRS; CDR2 reads YFSETQ. The CDR3 protein is CASSLGQREQYF. In DNA, the CDR3 is TGCGCCAGCAGCTTGGGACAGCGCGAGCAGTACTTC.

The chain combines TRBV19 with TRBJ1-6; weak D call: TRBD1 (6 bases). Germline V gene lookup returns CDR1 LNHDA and CDR2 SQIVND (reference sequence). The CDR3 is 15 residues long. Deletions cut 6 bases from V and 7 bases from J, with 16 bases between. For the CDR3, the DNA is TGTGCCAGTAGCTTCTCCGCGACAGGAAATTCACCCCTCCACTTT. Translated: CASSFSATGNSPLHF.

The chain is built from TRBV15 and TRBJ2-2; possibly TRBD2 for D (6 bases). Trimming removed 1 base from V and 3 bases from J, with 18 bases in between. CDR1 is LNHNV, CDR2 YYDKDF, per germline (reference sequence). This CDR3 is built from 18 residues. The CDR3 protein is CATSRGGGDQRDTGELFF. The CDR3 nucleotides are TGTGCCACCAGCAGAGGAGGAGGGGACCAGCGTGACACCGGGGAGCTGTTTTTT.